This T cell receptor beta chain was observed in a study of T cell responses to AZD1222 COVID-19 vaccine. Trimming cost V 1 base and J 4 bases, with 7 bases left between them. Germline-derived CDR1 and CDR2 are SGHAT and FQNNGV. CDR3 length: 13 amino acids. Clones were read by immunoSEQ multiplex PCR, and TCRdb kept only the in-frame ones, dropping some. The sample shows over 120,000 clones, more than 85% of them seen only once. The TCR sequence derives from an adult in good health. The chain carries TRBV11-2 and TRBJ2-5; D uncertain. Specimen: peripheral blood, collected on day 0 of AZD1222 vaccination. As DNA, the CDR3 is TGTGCCAGCAGCTTAGCAAGAATAGAGACCCAGTACTTC. This translates into CASSLARIETQYF.